This TCR beta chain was sequenced in a study of post-analysis software for immune sequencing data. For the study at large: Several disease courses (relapsing-remitting, secondary progressive and progressive-relapsing) of multiple sclerosis were included. General observations from the study: The authors found that F measure strongly co-clustered same-batch samples. When patients were compared with controls, five TRBV segments were more frequent, TRBV5-6, TRBV5-1 and TRBV20-1 among them. Multiple sclerosis was associated with a significant reduction in normalized Chao1 diversity relative to controls.

There are a few counts of this clonotype. Its antigen is undetermined. The germline V gene encodes CDR1 SGHRS and CDR2 YFSETQ. CDR3 length equals 16 residues. Trimming at V came to 4 bases and at J to 2 bases, leaving 9 bases not matched to a gene. Sequencing libraries made from TCR beta cDNA carried unique molecular identifiers. Researchers reported about 500,000 cDNA molecules coming from approximately 0.95 to 9.8 million T cells. TCRdb fed the PCR reads into MiXCR, producing one record per CDR3 protein. In the table there are around 400,000 distinct CDR3 sequences, about 39% of which are singletons.

This chain links TRBV5-1 with TRBJ2-3, with 8 bases identical to TRBD2. This sequence originates from a girl aged 2-10 years with multiple sclerosis. The source material was blood. CDR3 sequence: CASSRGKRGHTDTQYF. The CDR3 nucleotides are TGCGCCAGCAGCCGGGGTAAGCGGGGGCACACAGATACGCAGTATTTT.